This TCR beta chain was identified in a study of cytomegalovirus exposure and HLA in healthy donors. Overall study results and limits: The investigators catalogued 150 to 200 TCR beta chains as cytomegalovirus-associated.

Sequencing used immunoSEQ multiplex PCR; TCRdb keeps in-frame clones, though not all of them. Here the sample spans about 310,000 clones, over 75% being singletons. This clone was counted once. Its antigen remains unidentified. Trimming left V 4 bases short and J 12 bases short, with 17 bases between. The CDR3 has 13 residues. Germline assignment: CDR1 SGHDT and CDR2 YYEEEE. This receptor was identified in a man aged 25-40 years in good health and CMV-seronegative. The rearrangement uses TRBV5-6 and TRBJ2-1; D gene ambiguous. Sequences were obtained from PBMCs. CDR3 sequence: CASSPHRFHGQFF. The CDR3 DNA reads TGTGCCAGCAGCCCACACAGATTTCATGGGCAGTTCTTC. The variable domain in full, completed from reference TRBV5-6 and TRBJ2-1, reads DAGVTQSPTHLIKTRGQQVTLRCSPKSGHDTVSWYQQALGQGPQFIFQYYEEEERQRGNFPDRFSGHQFPNYSSELNVNALLLGDSALYLCASSPHRFHGQFFGPGTRLTVL.